The 20 T cell receptor beta chains given below trace back to one sample, sequenced in a study of blood T cell repertoires in COVID-19. Produced via immunoSEQ multiplex PCR; TCRdb's table is partial and in-frame only. The table records 150,000 to 200,000 clones, around three quarters of them present only once. The sample was PBMCs or T cells enriched from blood (not recorded which). These receptors were collected from a woman in her fifties or sixties with acute COVID-19.

The chain combines TRBV2 with TRBJ2-7; maybe TRBD1 (8 bases). This CDR3 contains 16 residues. V was trimmed by 3 bases and J by 6 bases, leaving 21 bases between them. The germline CDR1 and CDR2 sequences are SNHLY and FYNNEI. CDR3 DNA sequence: TGTGCCAGCAGTGACCCACAGGGGGGGGCCGTCTCCGAGCAGTACGTC. This codes for CASSDPQGGAVSEQYV.

The chain combines TRBV7-2 with TRBJ2-1, with 11 nucleotides matching TRBD2. CDR3 length: 16 residues. Losses at the gene ends were 4 bases for V and 4 bases for J; bases not matched to a gene: 6. Germline CDR1 reads SGHTA; CDR2 reads FQGNSA. CDR3 coding DNA: TGTGCCAGCAGCTCTCGTCTAGCGGGGGGATACAATGAGCAGTTCTTC. Translating gives CASSSRLAGGYNEQFF.

This clone was detected a few times. The chain recombines TRBV11-2 with TRBJ2-1, with TRBD2 matching 7 bases. V lost 5 bases, J lost 5 bases, and 9 bases stayed unmatched. CDR3 length equals 15 residues. Per the germline V gene, CDR1 is SGHAT and CDR2 is FQNNGV. CDR3 sequence reads: CASSPERGGHNEQFF. CDR3 nucleotide sequence: TGTGCCAGCAGCCCTGAGCGGGGCGGACACAATGAGCAGTTCTTC.

The chain employs TRBV4-3 and TRBJ1-6; 7 positions agree with TRBD1. CDR1 is LGHNA, CDR2 YSLEER, per germline. CDR3 length: 15 residues. V trimming: 0 bases; J trimming: 14 bases; junction bases outside the gene matches: 10. CDR3 bases: TGCGCCAGCAGCCAAGATGGGGGCGAGGGGGCCACCCTCCACTTT. The encoded protein is CASSQDGGEGATLHF.

This clone was seen once. The rearrangement links TRBV20-1 to TRBJ2-5, with D possibly being TRBD2 (6 bases). CDR1 and CDR2 from the germline V gene are DFQATT and SNEGSKA (reference sequence). The CDR3 spans 11 residues. Trimming pared 7 bases from V and 2 bases from J, leaving 8 bases between. The CDR3 here is CSVGGQETQYF. The CDR3 nucleotides are TGCAGTGTGGGGGGTCAAGAGACCCAGTACTTC.

V gene TRBV28 combines with J gene TRBJ1-5; D remains unclear. Trimming left V 4 bases short and J 2 bases short, with 12 bases between. Germline V CDR1 and CDR2: MDHEN, SYDVKM. The CDR3 is 15 residues long. CDR3 bases: TGTGCCAGCAGTTATGAGGGTGGAGGCAATCAGCCCCAGCATTTT. It codes for CASSYEGGGNQPQHF.

This clone turned up a few times. This chain links TRBV27 with TRBJ1-1, with TRBD1 matching 7 bases. V shed 5 bases, J shed 9 bases, and the junction held 6 bases outside the gene matches. The CDR3 spans 12 residues. The germline V gene has CDR1 MNHEY and CDR2 SMNVEV (reference sequence). The CDR3 DNA sequence: TGTGCCAGCAGTGCGACAGGGAGGAAAGCTTTCTTT. It specifies CASSATGRKAFF.

This chain uses TRBV7-9 with TRBJ2-1; 11 positions agree with TRBD2. Germline V gene data show CDR1 as SEHNR and CDR2 as FQNEAQ (reference sequence). Germline trimming cut 5 bases from V and 6 bases from J; bases unmatched to any gene: 9. CDR3 length: 16 residues. The CDR3, as DNA: TGTGCCAGCAGCGCCCAGACTAGCGGGGCCTCCAATGAGCAGTTCTTC. Amino acid sequence: CASSAQTSGASNEQFF.

The V gene is TRBV2, the J gene TRBJ2-1, with 7 nucleotides matching TRBD2. V trimming: 6 bases; J trimming: 7 bases; junction bases outside the gene matches: 12. Germline CDR1 reads SNHLY; CDR2 reads FYNNEI. The length of the CDR3 is 15 residues. CDR3 sequence: CASRAGSSGGNEQFF. The CDR3, as DNA: TGTGCCAGCAGAGCTGGGTCTTCCGGGGGGAATGAGCAGTTCTTC. The whole variable domain, filled in from reference TRBV2 and TRBJ2-1, reads EPEVTQTPSHQVTQMGQEVILRCVPISNHLYFYWYRQILGQKVEFLVSFYNNEISEKSEIFDDQFSVERPDGSNFTLKIRSTKLEDSAMYFCASRAGSSGGNEQFFGPGTRLTVL.

This clone showed up just a few times. The chain uses TRBV6-5 and TRBJ1-3; TRBD1 matches 7 bases. Germline V gene data show CDR1 as MNHEY and CDR2 as SVGAGI. The junction had 5 bases not matched to a gene; V was cut back by 6 bases and J by 0 bases. CDR3 length equals 15 residues. CDR3 nucleotides: TGTGCCAGCAGCCGAACAGGGGACTCTGGAAACACCATATATTTT. Translating gives CASSRTGDSGNTIYF.

This clone was counted a few times. The J gene is TRBJ1-2, the V gene TRBV5-1; D possibly corresponds to TRBD1 (6 bases). Per the germline V gene, CDR1 is SGHRS and CDR2 is YFSETQ. Trimming pared 2 bases from V and 7 bases from J, leaving 9 bases between. The length of the CDR3 is 12 residues. The CDR3 DNA sequence: TGCGCCAGCAGCTTAGGGGGTTTTGGCTACACCTTC. This encodes CASSLGGFGYTF.

This clone has just one count. The chain employs TRBV4-1 and TRBJ1-1; 10 bases match TRBD1. The CDR3 loop spans 14 amino acids. V dropped 3 bases and J dropped 4; count of bases not matched to a gene: 2. Germline-derived CDR1 and CDR2 are MGHRA and YSYEKL. CDR3 in amino acids: CASSQWDRGTEAFF. Here the CDR3 DNA reads TGCGCCAGCAGCCAGTGGGACAGGGGCACTGAAGCTTTCTTT.

This chain links TRBV12-3 or TRBV12-4 with TRBJ2-1; TRBD2 agrees at 10 bases. The CDR3 runs 13 residues. V dropped 4 bases and J dropped 6; count of bases not matched to a gene: 0. CDR3 sequence reads: CASSWTSGNEQFF. The CDR3 DNA follows: TGTGCCAGCAGTTGGACTAGCGGCAATGAGCAGTTCTTC.

This clone was detected only once. The chain carries TRBV6-5 and TRBJ2-7; 7 nucleotides line up with TRBD1. CDR1 and CDR2 (germline): MNHEY, SVGAGI. CDR3 length equals 14 residues. Trimming removed 5 bases from V and 4 bases from J; junction bases left unmatched: 8. The chain's CDR3 is CASSRSGGSYEQYV. In nucleotides, the CDR3 is TGTGCCAGCAGTCGTTCAGGGGGAAGTTACGAGCAGTACGTC.

CDR3 nucleotides: TGTGCCAGCAGCTTGCAGAGGCAGGGGACTAACTATGGCTACACCTTC. As protein: CASSLQRQGTNYGYTF. The chain is built from TRBV7-9 and TRBJ1-2; a weak D match, TRBD1 (6 bases). V lost 3 bases and J 0 bases, leaving 14 bases between the germline ends. CDR1 and CDR2 from the germline V gene are SEHNR and FQNEAQ (reference sequence). The CDR3 is 16 amino acids.

The genes are TRBV5-4 and TRBJ2-1, with 7 bases fitting TRBD2. This CDR3 comprises 16 residues. V gave up 0 bases and J gave up 6 bases; unmatched junction bases: 9. CDR1 and CDR2 (germline): SGHNT, YYREEE (reference sequence). CDR3 DNA sequence: TGTGCCAGCAGCTTGGGGGGCCGGACTAGATCCAATGAGCAGTTCTTC. It translates to CASSLGGRTRSNEQFF. Looking up the rest from reference TRBV5-4 and TRBJ2-1 gives the full variable domain: ETGVTQSPTHLIKTRGQQVTLRCSSQSGHNTVSWYQQALGQGPQFIFQYYREEENGRGNFPPRFSGLQFPNYSSELNVNALELDDSALYLCASSLGGRTRSNEQFFGPGTRLTVL.

The chain links TRBV30 to TRBJ1-5; the D gene is possibly TRBD1 (6 bases). This CDR3 comprises 15 residues. Germline lookup yields CDR1 GTSNPN and CDR2 SVGIG (reference sequence). Trimming stripped 1 base from V and 2 bases from J, with 12 bases between. The CDR3 nucleotides read TGTGCCTGGAGTGGGGGGCTTGCTGGCAATCAGCCCCAGCATTTT. This translates into CAWSGGLAGNQPQHF.

This clone appeared a few times. The rearrangement joins TRBV7-3 to TRBJ2-2; the D gene is possibly TRBD2 (6 bases). CDR1 and CDR2 (germline): SGHTA, FQGTGA. This CDR3 is built from 18 residues. With 4 bases removed from V and 4 bases from J, the gap between germline ends came to 22 bases. The CDR3 loop reads CASSSTPTSSGTTGELFF. The CDR3 bases are TGTGCCAGCAGCTCAACACCCACTAGCTCCGGGACCACCGGGGAGCTGTTTTTT.

This clone has only one observation. The rearrangement uses TRBV18 and TRBJ2-6, with D possibly matching TRBD2 (6 bases). V was trimmed by 2 bases and J by 2 bases, leaving 10 bases between them. Germline CDR1 KGHSH, CDR2 LQKENI. The CDR3 length is 16 residues. The CDR3 DNA reads as TGTGCCAGCTCACCATTATCGGGAGCTGGGGCCAACGTCCTGACTTTC. Amino acid sequence: CASSPLSGAGANVLTF.

The chain carries TRBV6-5 and TRBJ1-2; D call uncertain. There are 13 residues in the CDR3. V lost 6 bases to trimming and J lost 8 bases, with 16 bases between them. CDR1 and CDR2 (germline): MNHEY, SVGAGI. For the CDR3, the DNA is TGTGCCAGCAGACGACTGGACCCGGGGGGCTACACCTTC. Its protein is CASRRLDPGGYTF.